This T cell receptor beta chain derives from a study of CD8 T cells in ankylosing spondylitis. Study outcomes and limitations: Disease-associated clones were CD8+ and fairly uncommon in peripheral blood. Ankylosing spondylitis blood seemed to carry a telltale TCR beta motif made of roughly 8 highly homologous variants. Significantly higher representation of disease-linked clones was reported for matched ankylosing spondylitis synovial fluid. Earlier authors reported some of these motif variants in reactive arthritis synovial fluid and blood.

It was by quantitative 5'-RACE with molecular barcodes that TCR beta libraries were made. MiXCR, run by TCRdb on the 5' RACE reads, gives a single entry per CDR3 protein. This sample has roughly 700,000 distinct CDR3 sequences; 19% occur once, and the top ten carry under 20%. Remarks on this clonotype: Its specificity is not known.

The V gene's germline CDR1 is DFQATT and CDR2 SNEGSKA (reference sequence). CDR3 length equals 13 residues. The J segment lost 8 bases and the V segment lost 5 bases, leaving 8 bases of the junction unmatched. The origin of this receptor is a male donor with ankylosing spondylitis. Specimen: blood, either unsorted or a sorted T cell fraction (not recorded which). This chain connects TRBV20-1 to TRBJ1-4, with 7 bases fitting TRBD1. This CDR3 reads CSAQGVRGEKLFF. CDR3 nucleotides: TGCAGTGCTCAAGGGGTCAGGGGGGAAAAACTGTTTTTT.